This T cell receptor (beta chain) was retrieved from a study of T cells in Graves' hyperthyroidism and ophthalmopathy. Clinicians diagnosed patients from clinical symptoms, serum thyroxine and TRAb, thyroid ultrasound and orbital computed tomography. This CDR3 has 15 residues. CDR1 is SGHRS, CDR2 YFSETQ, per germline. Trimming removed 4 bases from V and 10 bases from J, with 23 bases in between. TCR beta CDR3 regions were amplified from RNA transcripts. The HTBI primer set was used in a first-round RT-PCR of the TCR CDR3. TCRdb reprocessed the multiplex PCR reads with MiXCR, giving one entry per CDR3 protein. The sample consists of hundreds of thousands of distinct CDR3 sequences, 35% to 45% of them appearing once. There are a few counts of this clonotype.

V usage is TRBV5-1 and J usage is TRBJ1-1, with D uncertain. The sequence derives from a man in his late teens or twenties with Graves' hyperthyroidism. The sample comprised blood. The DNA for the CDR3 is TGCGCCAGCAGCCCAGACGGACGGACCATGGATGGAGCTTTCTTT. Amino acid sequence: CASSPDGRTMDGAFF.